This entry describes one T cell receptor (beta chain). This specimen belongs to a study of blood T cell repertoires in COVID-19. Study-wide context: The study drew acute and convalescent COVID-19 samples from the United States, Italy and Spain. PBMCs, B-cell-depleted T cells, or T cells provided the cDNA or gDNA that made up the material.

Here immunoSEQ multiplex PCR was the method, and the copy in TCRdb shows in-frame clones only, minus some. The data contain fewer than 350,000 clones, roughly 79% of them singletons. In germline, CDR1 is KGHSY, CDR2 FQNENV. The CDR3 runs 16 residues. Trimming took off 2 bases at V and 0 bases at J, with 11 bases between the two ends. This TCR came from a woman aged 55-69 years with active or convalescent COVID-19. Source material: peripheral blood. The chain carries TRBV16 and TRBJ2-1; D is perhaps TRBD2 (6 bases). The CDR3 reads CASSQGGFSSYNEQFF. CDR3 in DNA: TGTGCCAGCAGCCAAGGAGGGTTCAGCTCCTACAATGAGCAGTTCTTC.